The 3 T cell receptor beta chains below all came from one sample that was sequenced in a study of cytomegalovirus exposure and HLA in healthy donors (dated by TCRdb to the late 2010s). Libraries were made using the immunoSEQ multiplex PCR assay. A mixture of 60 forward primers for TCR Vbeta segments and 13 reverse primers for TCR Jbeta segments was used in the multiplex PCR. TCRdb limited this immuneACCESS table to in-frame rearrangements with V and J called. A share of clones is missing; checked studies link under half to unresolved V genes, and the rest is unexplained. The sample table on file contains 70,000 or so clones. The ten largest clonotypes hold roughly 0.8% of the sample. Sequencing was performed on PBMCs. The receptors were gathered from a boy aged 5 to 17 in good health and CMV-seronegative.

With respect to this clone: One junction end disagrees with the germline gene, perhaps due to a read error. V and J are TRBV2 and TRBJ1-1; possible D gene TRBD1, 6 bases. The CDR3 is 12 residues long. The germline gives CDR1 SNHLY, CDR2 FYNNEI. This CDR3 is CASSEQGLEDFF. The DNA for the CDR3 is TGTGCCAGCAGCGAACAGGGACTTGAAGATTTCTTT.

The chain recombines TRBV7-2 with TRBJ1-3; D is unresolved. CDR1 and CDR2 (germline): SGHTA, FQGNSA. Trimming cost V 1 base and J 0 bases, with 13 bases left between them. This CDR3 region has 17 residues. The CDR3 reads CASSLVPGKISGNTIYF. In DNA, the CDR3 is TGTGCCAGCAGCTTAGTTCCGGGAAAGATCTCTGGAAACACCATATATTTT.

The CDR3 loop is CSVERETNEKLFF. The CDR3 nucleotides are TGCAGCGTTGAACGGGAGACTAATGAAAAACTGTTTTTT. The V gene is TRBV29-1, the J gene TRBJ1-4; D remains unclear. This CDR3 contains 13 residues. Germline V gene data show CDR1 as SQVTM and CDR2 as ANQGSEA. The germline V and J ends were trimmed by 2 bases and 2 bases, with 6 bases remaining between them.